Here is one T cell receptor (beta chain) with its context. Its target is not known. The CDR3 is 16 amino acids. CDR1 is MGHRA, CDR2 YSYEKL, per germline. The V gene lost 1 base and the J gene lost 3 bases, with 16 bases spanning the gap. Isolated RNA was reverse transcribed in full, so expressed TCRB transcripts were sequenced. Using immunoSEQ multiplex PCR, the repertoire was profiled, and TCRdb retains in-frame clones only, with some absent. The sample has under 300,000 clones, around 24% seen once; the top ten hold around 0.011%. The data belong to a study of beta chain features in type 1 diabetes. The study, taken as a whole, reports: In every one of the four CD4+ subsets, TCRB CDR3s were moderately but significantly shorter in Type 1 diabetes patients.

The purity of all sorted populations exceeded 98%. J is TRBJ2-7 and V is TRBV4-1; tentative D call: TRBD1 (6 bases). The receptor comes from a woman aged 30 to 39 with type 1 diabetes. The sequenced sample consisted of naive CD4+ T cells from blood. CDR3 region: CASSQAETGSVYEQYF. DNA for the CDR3: TGCGCCAGCAGCCAAGCGGAGACAGGATCAGTCTACGAGCAGTACTTC.